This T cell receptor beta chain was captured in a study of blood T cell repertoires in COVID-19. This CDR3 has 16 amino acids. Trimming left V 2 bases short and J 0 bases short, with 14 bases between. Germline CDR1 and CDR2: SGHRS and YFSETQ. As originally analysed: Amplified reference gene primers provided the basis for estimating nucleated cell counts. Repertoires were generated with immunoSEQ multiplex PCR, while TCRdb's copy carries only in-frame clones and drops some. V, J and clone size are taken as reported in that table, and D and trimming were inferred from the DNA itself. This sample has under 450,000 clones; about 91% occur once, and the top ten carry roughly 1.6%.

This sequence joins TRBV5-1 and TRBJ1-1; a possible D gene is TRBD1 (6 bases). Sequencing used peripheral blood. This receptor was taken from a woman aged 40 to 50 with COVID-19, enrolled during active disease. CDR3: CASSLEPDRMNTEAFF. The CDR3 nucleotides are TGCGCCAGCAGCTTAGAACCTGACAGGATGAACACTGAAGCTTTCTTT. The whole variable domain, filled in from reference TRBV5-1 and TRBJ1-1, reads KAGVTQTPRYLIKTRGQQVTLSCSPISGHRSVSWYQQTPGQGLQFLFEYFSETQRNKGNFPGRFSGRQFSNSRSEMNVSTLELGDSALYLCASSLEPDRMNTEAFFGQGTRLTVV.